This T cell receptor (beta chain) was documented in a study of T cell repertoires in cytomegalovirus infection. Study information: The public TCR beta signatures pointed to both CMV infection and matching HLA type.

This clonotype has ten or more counts. Its antigen is undetermined. Regarding the study as a whole: In two of eight donors, the top clonotype was HLA-C-restricted CMV-specific. The cumulative frequency of public TCR beta families distinguished individuals who carried CMV together with the relevant HLA.

The CDR3 spans 14 residues. Deletions cut 2 bases from V and 5 bases from J, with 12 bases between. TCRdb reprocessed the reads via MiXCR and lists one record per CDR3 protein. The data show some 300,000 distinct CDR3 sequences, with 15% to 20% seen just once and around 12% held by the top ten. The receptor comes from a human donor in good health (CMV status not recorded). Some clones in this sample may be carry-over from other donors' samples. This rearrangement joins TRBV12-3 or TRBV12-4 to TRBJ2-5; the D gene is possibly TRBD2 (5 bases). Sequenced: PBMCs. CDR3 nucleotide sequence: TGTGCCAGCAGTTTAACGGGGTTAGGGGAGACCCAGTACTTC. Translated: CASSLTGLGETQYF.